Listed here are 8 T cell receptor beta chains from one sample, sequenced in a study of blood T cell repertoires in COVID-19. Only in-frame clones appear in the TCRdb table, and some are missing; sequencing was by immunoSEQ multiplex PCR. The sample includes some 350,000 clones, 88% seen only once; the top ten take around 7.9%. The source material was peripheral blood. The receptors here all came from a woman in her sixties or seventies with COVID-19, enrolled during active disease.

This chain joins TRBV7-2 and TRBJ1-6; TRBD1 matches at 7 bases. The CDR3 is 17 residues long. Germline CDR1 and CDR2: SGHTA and FQGNSA. V lost 6 bases and J lost 0; bases outside the gene matches: 8. CDR3 sequence reads: CASSLDRTYSYNSPLHF. The CDR3 DNA sequence: TGTGCCAGCAGTTTGGACAGGACCTACTCCTATAATTCACCCCTCCACTTT. The whole variable domain, remainder taken from reference TRBV7-2 and TRBJ1-6, is GAGVSQSPSNKVTEKGKDVELRCDPISGHTALYWYRQSLGQGLEFLIYFQGNSAPDKSGLPSDRFSAERTGGSVSTLTIQRTQQEDSAVYLCASSLDRTYSYNSPLHFGNGTRLTVT.

This clone turned up a few times. The chain employs TRBV7-9 and TRBJ1-1; no definite D call. Trimming took 5 bases from V and 1 from J, leaving 11 bases between them. The CDR3 covers 14 residues. Germline CDR1 SEHNR, CDR2 FQNEAQ (reference sequence). CDR3 region: CASSPPRSNTEAFF. In nucleotides, the CDR3 is TGTGCCAGCAGCCCTCCTAGGTCGAACACTGAAGCTTTCTTT.

The CDR3 here is CASSAFTSGVFYEQFF. The DNA for the CDR3 is TGTGCCAGCAGCGCCTTCACTAGCGGGGTATTCTATGAGCAGTTCTTC. The chain employs TRBV7-8 and TRBJ2-1; 10 positions agree with TRBD2. This CDR3 comprises 16 residues. CDR1 and CDR2 (germline): SGHVS, FQNEAQ. V shed 5 bases and J 8 bases; nucleotides not matched to a gene: 12.

The chain uses TRBV28 and TRBJ2-5; D possibly corresponds to TRBD2 (5 bases). V was cut by 4 bases and J by 7 bases, with 22 bases left in between. This CDR3 has 16 amino acids. Germline V gene lookup returns CDR1 MDHEN and CDR2 SYDVKM. CDR3: CASSSNTPGKSGTQYF. CDR3 sequence (DNA): TGTGCCAGCAGTTCCAATACCCCCGGGAAATCAGGGACCCAGTACTTC.

V usage is TRBV7-8 and J usage is TRBJ2-3; no firm D call. The CDR3 has 13 residues. The V end was cut by 4 bases, the J end by 3 bases, with 8 bases between. In germline, CDR1 is SGHVS, CDR2 FQNEAQ. CDR3 in DNA: TGTGCCAGCAGCTCAGCCCAGACAGATACGCAGTATTTT. It codes for CASSSAQTDTQYF. Full variable domain (missing parts from reference TRBV7-8 and TRBJ2-3): GAGVSQSPRYKVAKRGQDVALRCDPISGHVSLFWYQQALGQGPEFLTYFQNEAQLDKSGLPSDRFFAERPEGSVSTLKIQRTQQEDSAVYLCASSSAQTDTQYFGPGTRLTVL.

The rearrangement links TRBV5-6 to TRBJ1-4; 10 positions match TRBD1. The length of the CDR3 is 16 residues. With 4 bases clipped from V and 4 bases from J, the junction kept 7 bases outside the gene matches. Germline V gives CDR1 SGHDT, CDR2 YYEEEE. The CDR3, as DNA: TGTGCCAGCAGCATCCGGGACAGGGGTTTTAATGAAAAACTGTTTTTT. Residues: CASSIRDRGFNEKLFF.

The V gene is TRBV28, the J gene TRBJ1-2, with D perhaps matching TRBD1 (5 bases). The CDR3 length is 15 residues. V was trimmed by 6 bases and J by 2 bases, leaving 16 bases between them. CDR1 and CDR2 from the germline V gene are MDHEN and SYDVKM. The CDR3 protein is CASSLLGGANYGYTF. Written as DNA, the CDR3 is TGTGCCAGCAGCCTCCTGGGAGGGGCCAACTATGGCTACACCTTC.

This clone occurred a few times. The rearrangement joins TRBV5-4 to TRBJ2-3; no firm D call. Germline V gives CDR1 SGHNT, CDR2 YYREEE (reference sequence). There are 16 residues in the CDR3. V lost 1 base to trimming and J lost 1 base, with 13 bases between them. The CDR3 reads CASSLSRSHGTDTQYF. The CDR3 nucleotides are TGTGCCAGCAGCTTGTCTAGATCTCATGGCACAGATACGCAGTATTTT.